This T cell receptor (beta chain) was identified in a study of identical twins' blood T cells. As processed by the authors: Each donor had about 90,000 to nearly 550,000 clonotypes. TCRdb itself ran the 5' RACE reads through MiXCR, one entry per CDR3 protein. It is TCRdb's table, rather than the study itself, that gives the V and J calls and clone size. The sample holds a few hundred thousand distinct CDR3 sequences, roughly 28% seen once. This clonotype appeared a few times. Six healthy women, forming three identical twin pairs, donated samples. The material sequenced was PBMCs. The source of this sequence is a woman between 18 and 50 years old in good health.

The CDR3 loop is CASSPLRDYYGYTF. CDR3 coding DNA: TGTGCCAGCTCACCCCTCCGGGACTACTATGGCTACACCTTC. The V gene is TRBV18, the J gene TRBJ1-2; possible D gene TRBD1, 5 bases. This CDR3 has 14 residues. V lost 3 bases and J 3 bases, leaving 11 bases between the germline ends. CDR1 and CDR2 (germline): KGHSH, LQKENI.